The present T cell receptor (beta chain) was sequenced within a study of T cells in Graves' hyperthyroidism and ophthalmopathy (dated by TCRdb to about 2019). The study in broad terms: To identify TCR V-J signatures that set the groups apart, the researchers used a discovery cohort of 90 to 100 patients, made up of about 44 with Graves' ophthalmopathy and some 58 with stable Graves' hyperthyroidism. In addition, the study compared T-cell repertoires in thyroid tissue and in blood from five to seven Graves' hyperthyroidism patients. After blood sampling, hyperthyroidism patients were treated with methimazole at a starting dose of 30 mg daily, and ophthalmopathy patients were treated with high-dose intravenous methylprednisolone. An independent validation cohort of under 20 hyperthyroidism patients and about 16 patients who later progressed to ophthalmopathy tested prospective prediction of ophthalmopathy. For training and testing, the 110 or so patients in the discovery cohort were randomly divided in a 7:3 ratio. TCR Vbeta CDR3 sequencing of some 140 peripheral blood samples (over 40 ophthalmopathy, 75 or so hyperthyroidism and around 17 progressor patients) is reported in the paper. Results the study describes overall, beyond this receptor: Ophthalmopathy was separated from stable hyperthyroidism by a 13 V-J signature model, with over 85% sensitivity and about 81% specificity obtained in cross-validation and 80%/75% obtained in testing. Sample size was not statistically predetermined, and investigators were not blinded to group allocation. Most expanded thyroid clonotypes (frequency above 0.001) were also found in blood, which suggests that blood repertoires may mirror thyroid immune responses. During validation, the model predicted progression to ophthalmopathy a median of roughly 7.1 months ahead of onset, with more than 55% sensitivity and about 75% specificity.

Graves' hyperthyroidism was defined as stable when no progression to ophthalmopathy occurred over 18 months of follow-up. Hyperthyroidism patients were newly diagnosed, with disease duration under 2 months, and aged 18 to 65 years. Patients with uncontrolled infections, other autoimmune diseases, pregnancy or lactation were excluded. Diagnoses relied on clinical symptoms, serum thyroxine and TRAb, thyroid ultrasound and orbital computed tomography. Trizol reagent was used to extract total RNA, and RNA quality was then checked on an Agilent 2100 Bioanalyzer. The TCR beta CDR3 regions were amplified from RNA transcripts. For the first round of RT-PCR on the TCR CDR3, the HTBI primer set was used together with the Qiagen OneStep RT-PCR kit. A second multiplex PCR round built the libraries, followed by size selection and purification. The libraries were sequenced on an Illumina HiSeq2000 using paired-end 100 bp reads. The published analysis was carried out like this. SOAPnuke was used to process the raw data, throwing out any read that contained adapters or uncalled bases, had a mean Phred below 15, or lacked an exact constant-primer or identifier match. COPE v1.2.5 was used to merge the high-quality paired reads, and each unique nucleotide sequence was defined as a clonotype. MiTCR v1.1 was used to align clonotypes to the IMGT TRBV, TRBD and TRBJ reference segments. Only V-J combinations with frequency above 0.0001, covering approximately 99% of repertoires, were analysed. The TCS score was defined as the ratio of F50 (clonal expansion) to E x V (chaos), calculated using BLOSUM62-based TCRdist between CDR3 peptides within each V-J. Welch's t-statistics and random forest reduced roughly 540 V-J features to 13, which were used in a naive Bayes classifier (R e1071). The Morisita-Horn index was used to measure how similar the thyroid and blood repertoires were. In-frame beta chains were kept once TCRdb had trimmed the public reads at Q25 with fastp and called clones with MiXCR. Merged by CDR3 protein, the rows form single entries marked with the most common genes and DNA. These V and J calls originate from TCRdb's pipeline instead of the authors' own analysis. The sample records 500,000 to 750,000 distinct CDR3 sequences, around 46% of which are singletons. The top ten hold around 7.7% of the sample.

At least ten counts were recorded for this clonotype. Its antigen target is currently unknown. No base-level quality is on record; no much larger clone is a single base apart. The germline V gene (reference sequence) sets CDR1 to SEHNR and CDR2 to FQNEAQ. V has 6 bases trimmed and J has 0 bases trimmed; junction bases matching no gene number 6. The CDR3 has 15 amino acids, counting the end cysteine and phenylalanine. Only CDR3 DNA is held: 45 bases, read in frame from base 1. The sequencing sample was made of peripheral blood or thyroid tissue (not recorded which). The origin of this receptor is a woman younger than 35 with Graves' hyperthyroidism. Rearrangement joined TRBV7-9 to TRBJ2-7, with 9 central nucleotides matching TRBD1. CDR3 region: CASSRDRESSYEQYF. The DNA is as follows: TGTGCCAGCAGTCGGGACAGGGAGAGCTCCTACGAGCAGTACTTC.